This T cell receptor (beta chain) emerged from a study of T-cell reconstitution after alpha-beta-depleted transplantation in children. This clonotype was counted only a few times. Germline V lookup: CDR1 SGHRS, CDR2 YFSETQ. The trim removed 2 bases at V and 9 bases at J, leaving 4 bases unmatched. This CDR3 has 14 amino acids. Library preparation (for TCRbeta) was performed with unique molecular identifiers. TCRdb itself ran the PCR reads through MiXCR, one entry per CDR3 protein. The sample carries 90,000 to 130,000 distinct CDR3 sequences, about 6.5% recorded once. Sequencing was performed on PBMCs, mostly from graft donor cells, taken 360 days after TCRalphabeta/CD19-depleted stem cell transplant. The source of this sequence is a male patient aged 2 to 10 who had a stem cell transplant for acute lymphoblastic leukemia, so the T cells may come from the graft donor. V and J are TRBV5-1 and TRBJ1-6; 8 positions agree with TRBD1. CDR3 protein: CASSFDRGASPLHF. DNA of the CDR3: TGCGCCAGCAGCTTTGACAGGGGAGCTTCACCCCTCCACTTT.